This TCR beta chain is from a study of T cells in Graves' hyperthyroidism and ophthalmopathy. Whole-study results and caveats: Progression to ophthalmopathy was predicted a median of 6.5 months early.

Template material for amplifying TCR beta CDR3 regions consisted of RNA transcripts. The HTBI primer set was used in a first-round RT-PCR of the TCR CDR3. One entry per CDR3 protein, called by TCRdb with MiXCR from the multiplex PCR reads. The sample lists roughly 700,000 distinct CDR3 sequences, over 35% occurring once. Details on this clonotype: Its antigen is still unknown. A clone one base away is much larger, so this may be a read error.

The V end was cut by 3 bases, the J end by 7 bases, with 19 bases between. The CDR3 runs to 15 residues. Germline V gives CDR1 SEHNR, CDR2 FQNEAQ (reference sequence). This sequence originates from a woman aged 40-49 years with Graves' hyperthyroidism. Sample: blood. The chain carries TRBV7-9 and TRBJ2-7; TRBD1 might be the D (6 bases). The CDR3 sequence is CASSLGHTPFLEQYF. In nucleotides, the CDR3 is TGTGCCAGCAGCTTGGGACACACACCATTTTTGGAGCAGTACTTC.